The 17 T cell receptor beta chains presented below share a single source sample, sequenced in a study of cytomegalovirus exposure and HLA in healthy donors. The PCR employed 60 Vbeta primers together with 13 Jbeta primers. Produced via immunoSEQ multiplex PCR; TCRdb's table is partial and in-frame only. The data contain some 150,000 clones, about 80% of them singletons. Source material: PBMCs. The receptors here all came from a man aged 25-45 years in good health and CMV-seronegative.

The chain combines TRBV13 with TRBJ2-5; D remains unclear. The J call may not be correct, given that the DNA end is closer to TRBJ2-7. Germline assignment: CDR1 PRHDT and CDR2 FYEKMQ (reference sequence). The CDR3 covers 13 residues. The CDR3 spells CASSILGGDEQYF. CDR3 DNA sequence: TGTGCCAGCAGCATCCTAGGTGGCGACGAGCAGTACTTC.

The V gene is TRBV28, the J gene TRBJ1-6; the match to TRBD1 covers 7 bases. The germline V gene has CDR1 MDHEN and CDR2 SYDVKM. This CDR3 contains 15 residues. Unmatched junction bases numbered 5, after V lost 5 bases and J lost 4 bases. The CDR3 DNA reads TGTGCCAGCAGTAGACAGGGTGATTATAATTCACCCCTCCACTTT. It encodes CASSRQGDYNSPLHF.

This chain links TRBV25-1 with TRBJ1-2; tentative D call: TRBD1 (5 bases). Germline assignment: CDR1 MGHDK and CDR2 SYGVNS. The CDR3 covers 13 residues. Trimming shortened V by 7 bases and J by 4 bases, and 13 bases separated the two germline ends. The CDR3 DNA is TGTGCCAGCACGGTCGGGGGTGGCTATGGCTACACCTTC. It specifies CASTVGGGYGYTF.

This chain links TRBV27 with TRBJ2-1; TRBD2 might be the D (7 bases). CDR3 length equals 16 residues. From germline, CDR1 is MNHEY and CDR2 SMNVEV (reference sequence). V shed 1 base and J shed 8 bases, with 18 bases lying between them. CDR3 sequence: CASSLWEGGKRHEQFF. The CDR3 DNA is TGTGCCAGCAGTTTATGGGAGGGGGGTAAGAGGCATGAGCAGTTCTTC.

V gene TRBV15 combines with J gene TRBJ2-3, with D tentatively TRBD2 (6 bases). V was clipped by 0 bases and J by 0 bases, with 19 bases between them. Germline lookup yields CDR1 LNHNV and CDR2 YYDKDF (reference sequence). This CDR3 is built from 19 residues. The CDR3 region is CATSRDKFGGYYSTDTQYF. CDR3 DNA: TGTGCCACCAGCAGAGATAAGTTTGGGGGGTACTACAGCACAGATACGCAGTATTTT.

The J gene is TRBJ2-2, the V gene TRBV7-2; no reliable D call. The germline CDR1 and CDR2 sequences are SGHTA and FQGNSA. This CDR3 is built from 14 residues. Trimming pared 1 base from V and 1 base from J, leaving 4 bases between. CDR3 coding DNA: TGTGCCAGCAGCTTAGTTCAGAACACCGGGGAGCTGTTTTTT. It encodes CASSLVQNTGELFF. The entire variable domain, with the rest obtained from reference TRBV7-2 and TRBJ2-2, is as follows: GAGVSQSPSNKVTEKGKDVELRCDPISGHTALYWYRQSLGQGLEFLIYFQGNSAPDKSGLPSDRFSAERTGGSVSTLTIQRTQQEDSAVYLCASSLVQNTGELFFGEGSRLTVL.

In DNA form, the CDR3 reads TGTGCCAGCAGTTTGGGACTAGCGGGGTCCTTCACAGATACGCAGTATTTT. It is translated as CASSLGLAGSFTDTQYF. The chain couples TRBV28 to TRBJ2-3; 13 bases line up with TRBD2. The CDR3 runs 17 residues. Trimming cost V 3 bases and J 2 bases; bases outside gene matches: 5. From germline, CDR1 is MDHEN and CDR2 SYDVKM.

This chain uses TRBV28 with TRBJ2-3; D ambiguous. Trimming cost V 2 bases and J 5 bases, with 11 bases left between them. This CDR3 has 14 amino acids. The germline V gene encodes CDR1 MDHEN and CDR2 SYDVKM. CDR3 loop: CASSLSTRRDTQYF. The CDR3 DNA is TGTGCCAGCAGTTTAAGTACGCGCCGAGATACGCAGTATTTT.

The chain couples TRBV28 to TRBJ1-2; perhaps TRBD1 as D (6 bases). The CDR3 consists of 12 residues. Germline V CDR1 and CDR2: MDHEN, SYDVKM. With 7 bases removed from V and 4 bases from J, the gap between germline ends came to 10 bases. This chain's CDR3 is CASTADSYGYTF. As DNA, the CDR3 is TGTGCCAGCACCGCGGACAGCTATGGCTACACCTTC.

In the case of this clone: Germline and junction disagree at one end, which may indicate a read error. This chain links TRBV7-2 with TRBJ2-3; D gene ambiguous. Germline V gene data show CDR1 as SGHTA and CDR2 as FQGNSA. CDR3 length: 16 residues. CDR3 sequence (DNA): TGTGCCAGCAGTTTAGCCTTGAGGCAGAGCACAGATACGCAGTATTTT. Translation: CASSLALRQSTDTQYF.

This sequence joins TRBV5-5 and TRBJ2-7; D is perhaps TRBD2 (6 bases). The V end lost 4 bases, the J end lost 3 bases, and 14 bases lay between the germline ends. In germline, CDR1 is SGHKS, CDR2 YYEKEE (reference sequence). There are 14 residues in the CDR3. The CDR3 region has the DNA TGTGCCAGCAGCACCGGGACTGGTTTCTACGAGCAGTACTTC. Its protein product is CASSTGTGFYEQYF.

Here the CDR3 DNA reads TGTGCCATCGCCGGCTTTCGGACAGGGTTCGAAGAGACCCAGTACTTC. Amino acids: CAIAGFRTGFEETQYF. The rearrangement joins TRBV15 to TRBJ2-5; 8 nucleotides line up with TRBD1. Germline values: CDR1 LNHNV, CDR2 YYDKDF (reference sequence). The CDR3 runs to 16 residues. V lost 10 bases to trimming and J lost 3 bases; unmatched junction nucleotides: 16.

CDR3 residues: CASSLLAGEQYF. The CDR3 DNA reads TGTGCCAGCAGTTTACTAGCGGGAGAACAGTACTTC. The chain uses TRBV28 and TRBJ2-7; TRBD2 aligns across 10 bases. Germline CDR1 and CDR2: MDHEN and SYDVKM. This CDR3 has 12 amino acids. Trimming took 2 bases from V and 10 from J; bases not matched to a gene: 2. The full variable domain, in which reference TRBV28 and TRBJ2-7 provide the parts outside the CDR3, is DVKVTQSSRYLVKRTGEKVFLECVQDMDHENMFWYRQDPGLGLRLIYFSYDVKMKEKGDIPEGYSVSREKKERFSLILESASTNQTSMYLCASSLLAGEQYFGPGTRLTVT.

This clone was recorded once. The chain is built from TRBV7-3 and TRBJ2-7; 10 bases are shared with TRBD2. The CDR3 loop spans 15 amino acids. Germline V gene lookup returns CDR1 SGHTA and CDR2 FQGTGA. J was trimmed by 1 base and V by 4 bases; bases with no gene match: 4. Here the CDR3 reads CASSSPTSGSYEQYF. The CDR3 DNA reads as TGTGCCAGCAGCTCTCCGACTAGCGGGTCCTACGAGCAGTACTTC.

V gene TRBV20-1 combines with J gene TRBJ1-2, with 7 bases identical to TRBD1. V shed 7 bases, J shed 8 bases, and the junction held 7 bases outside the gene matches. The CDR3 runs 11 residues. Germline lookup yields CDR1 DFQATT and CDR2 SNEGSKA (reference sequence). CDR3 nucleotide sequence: TGCAGTGTCTACTCAGGGGGAGGCTACACCTTC. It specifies CSVYSGGGYTF.

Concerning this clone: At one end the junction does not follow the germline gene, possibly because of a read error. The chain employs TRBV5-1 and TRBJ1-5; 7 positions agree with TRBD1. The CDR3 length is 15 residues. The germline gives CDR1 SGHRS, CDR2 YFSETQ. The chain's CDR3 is CVSRVNGQGNQPQHF. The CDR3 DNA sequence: TGCGTCAGCAGAGTAAACGGACAGGGCAATCAGCCCCAGCATTTT.

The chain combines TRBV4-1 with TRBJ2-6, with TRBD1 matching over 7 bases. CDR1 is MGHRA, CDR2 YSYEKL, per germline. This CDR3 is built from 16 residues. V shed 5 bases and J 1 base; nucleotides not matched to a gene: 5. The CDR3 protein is CASSWDSPSGANVLTF. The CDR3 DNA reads TGCGCCAGCAGCTGGGACAGTCCTTCTGGGGCCAACGTCCTGACTTTC.